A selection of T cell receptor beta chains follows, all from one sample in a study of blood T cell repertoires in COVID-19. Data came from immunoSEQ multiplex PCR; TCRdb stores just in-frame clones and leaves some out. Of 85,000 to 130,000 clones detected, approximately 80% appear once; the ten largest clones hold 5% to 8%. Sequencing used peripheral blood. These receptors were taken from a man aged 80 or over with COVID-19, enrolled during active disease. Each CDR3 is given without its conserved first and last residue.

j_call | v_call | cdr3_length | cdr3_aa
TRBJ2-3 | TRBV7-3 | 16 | ASSLTPGLAGGTDTQY
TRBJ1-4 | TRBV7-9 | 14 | ASSTRGGTIPEKLF
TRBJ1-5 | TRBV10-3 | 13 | AISANERGNQPQH
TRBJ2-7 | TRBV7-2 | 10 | ASSLGGSEQY
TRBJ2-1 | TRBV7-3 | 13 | ASSSDRGTYNEQF
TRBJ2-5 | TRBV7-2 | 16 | ASITSGLLNTRKETQY
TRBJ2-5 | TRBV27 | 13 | ASSYRGGSRETQY
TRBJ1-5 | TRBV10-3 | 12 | AISSGTQNQPQH
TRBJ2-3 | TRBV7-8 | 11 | ASSAGVADTQY
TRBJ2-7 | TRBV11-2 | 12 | ASSRLAGSGEQY
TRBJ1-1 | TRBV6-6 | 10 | ASRTGNTEAF
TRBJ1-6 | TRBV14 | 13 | ASSQVGTGPSPLH
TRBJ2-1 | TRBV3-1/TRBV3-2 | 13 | ASSQTSGINNEQF
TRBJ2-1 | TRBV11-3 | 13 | ASSSRTGGTDEQF
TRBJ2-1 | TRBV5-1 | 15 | ASSLGGLAVVYNEQF
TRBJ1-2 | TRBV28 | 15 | ASSPPGTFTGLYGYT
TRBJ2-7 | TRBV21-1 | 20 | ASSKGRAQKPSGPSGGYEQY
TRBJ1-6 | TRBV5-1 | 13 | ASSLVGGAESPLH
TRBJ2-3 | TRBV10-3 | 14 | AISDQGREGTDTQY
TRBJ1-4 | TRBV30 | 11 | AWSEQGGEKLF
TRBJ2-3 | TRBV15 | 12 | ATSSTPSADTQY
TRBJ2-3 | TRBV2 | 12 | ASNRQGGTDTQY
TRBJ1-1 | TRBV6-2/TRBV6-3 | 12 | ASSYGYGFTEAF
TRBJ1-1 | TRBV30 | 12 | AWILERGITEAF
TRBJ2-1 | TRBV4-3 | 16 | ASSQDDTGFGRDNEQF
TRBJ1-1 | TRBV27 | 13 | ASSPGQVGLGEAF
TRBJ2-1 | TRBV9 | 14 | ASSPRGTSGSNEQF
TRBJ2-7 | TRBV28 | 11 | ASSSGDFYEQY
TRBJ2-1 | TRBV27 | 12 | ASSYGTSGDEQF
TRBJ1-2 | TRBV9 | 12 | ASSSRGLDYGYT
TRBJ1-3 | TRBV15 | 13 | ATSRSRLSGNTIY
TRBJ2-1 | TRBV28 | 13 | ASSFNQGVVGEQF
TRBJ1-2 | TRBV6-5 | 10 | ASRLGGEGYT
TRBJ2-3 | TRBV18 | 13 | ASSPPSAGVDTQY
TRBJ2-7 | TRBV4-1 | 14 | ASSPAGRGRADEQY
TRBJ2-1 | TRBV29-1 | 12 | SVDKREGFGEQF
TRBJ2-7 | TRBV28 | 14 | ASSPPRWEVSYEQY
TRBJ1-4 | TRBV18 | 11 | ASSPGTYEKLF
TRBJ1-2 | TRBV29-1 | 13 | SVETVTGGAGGYT
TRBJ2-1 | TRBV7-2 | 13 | ASSFGLAAGDEQF
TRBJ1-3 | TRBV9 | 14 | ASSVPPTGSGNTIY
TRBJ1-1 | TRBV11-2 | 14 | ASSLQAGVGNTEAF
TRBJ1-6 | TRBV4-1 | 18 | ASSHFDRVRSGPYNSPLH
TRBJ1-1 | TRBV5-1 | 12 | ASSRRQEVTEAF
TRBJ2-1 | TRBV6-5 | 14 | ASSYSLAGTYNEQF
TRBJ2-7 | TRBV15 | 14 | ATSTFGGRKSYEQY
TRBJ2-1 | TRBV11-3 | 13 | ASSPQRVSYNEQF
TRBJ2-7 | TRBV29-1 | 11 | SVRGSGSYEQY
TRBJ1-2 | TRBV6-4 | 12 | ASSDRRQPYGYT
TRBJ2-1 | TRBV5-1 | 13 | ASSLSAGQGDEQF
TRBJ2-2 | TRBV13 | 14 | ASSLGTSGITGELF
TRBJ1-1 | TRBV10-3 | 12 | AISEGQENTEAF
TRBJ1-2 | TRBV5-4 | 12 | ASSIPGQGYGYT
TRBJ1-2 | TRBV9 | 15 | ASSPNPEGGQNYGYT
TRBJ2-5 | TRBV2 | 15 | ASSVGTSGRALETQY
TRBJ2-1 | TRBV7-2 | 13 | ASSPDIYSYNEQF
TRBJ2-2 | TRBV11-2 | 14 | ASSLDRLADTGELF